The 19 T cell receptor beta chains reported below all come from one sample, sequenced in a study of cytotoxic CD8 clonotypes in ibrutinib-treated CLL. TCRdb keeps only in-frame clones here, not all; method: immunoSEQ multiplex PCR. Among 130,000 or so clones listed, 70% to 80% were seen once. This specimen was PBMCs, taken after 12 months of ibrutinib treatment. The receptor source for this set is a human donor with chronic lymphocytic leukemia.

The chain uses TRBV7-2 and TRBJ2-5, with TRBD1 matching 10 bases. Germline CDR1 SGHTA, CDR2 FQGNSA. The CDR3 is made up of 15 amino acids. The junction had 4 bases not matched to a gene; V was cut back by 1 base and J by 5 bases. The CDR3 loop reads CASSLGDRGEETQYF. In nucleotides, the CDR3 is TGTGCCAGCAGCTTAGGGGACAGGGGAGAGGAGACCCAGTACTTC.

The V call is TRBV5-1, the J call TRBJ2-3, with D hard to call. V lost 2 bases and J lost 2, with 15 bases in between. The CDR3 is 16 amino acids. CDR1 and CDR2 from the germline V gene are SGHRS and YFSETQ. The CDR3 spells CASSFSVQAHTDTQYF. The DNA for the CDR3 is TGCGCCAGCAGCTTTTCGGTGCAGGCCCACACAGATACGCAGTATTTT.

The chain carries TRBV11-3 and TRBJ2-7; D ambiguous. Per the germline V gene, CDR1 is SGHNT and CDR2 is YENEEA. The CDR3 consists of 14 residues. V lost 3 bases, J lost 3 bases, and 12 bases lay in between. In DNA form, the CDR3 reads TGTGCCAGCAGCTTGGGTCGATGGAGCTACGAGCAGTACTTC. Its translation: CASSLGRWSYEQYF.

J is TRBJ2-7 and V is TRBV11-3; TRBD1 aligns across 11 bases. Germline loops: CDR1 SGHNT, CDR2 YENEEA. With 8 bases clipped from V and 5 bases from J, the junction kept 2 bases outside the gene matches. The CDR3 covers 12 residues. The CDR3 DNA is TGTGCCAGCGGGGGACAGGGGGACGAGCAGTACTTC. The encoded protein is CASGGQGDEQYF.

V and J are TRBV7-2 and TRBJ1-4, with no clear D. The CDR3 runs to 15 residues. Germline-derived CDR1 and CDR2 are SGHTA and FQGNSA. Trimming took off 2 bases at V and 5 bases at J, with 12 bases between the two ends. In nucleotides, the CDR3 is TGTGCCAGCAGCTTAATCTCCGGCATGAATGAAAAACTGTTTTTT. Its translation is CASSLISGMNEKLFF.

In this sample, this clone turned up a few times. This chain links TRBV2 with TRBJ2-5; D unresolved. The CDR3 runs to 12 residues. Between the trimmed V and J ends, which lost 6 bases and 5 bases, there was a span of 10 bases. The germline V gene encodes CDR1 SNHLY and CDR2 FYNNEI. DNA for the CDR3: TGTGCCAGCAGCGTCGGCGGCGAGACCCAGTACTTC. It yields the protein CASSVGGETQYF.

The chain employs TRBV2 and TRBJ2-7; D unresolved. The CDR3 sequence is 15 residues long. The V gene's germline CDR1 is SNHLY and CDR2 FYNNEI. Trimming removed 5 bases at V and 0 bases at J, with 14 bases between. The CDR3 loop is CASSPEHASSYEQYF. The CDR3 region has the DNA TGTGCCAGCAGTCCCGAACATGCCAGCTCCTACGAGCAGTACTTC.

The rearrangement uses TRBV5-8 and TRBJ1-4; possible D gene TRBD1, 6 bases. Looked up from germline, CDR1 is SGHTS and CDR2 is YDEGEE. The CDR3 length is 17 residues. V was pared by 4 bases and J by 8 bases, with 24 bases between. The CDR3 sequence: CASSGWQRGQTLEKLFF. In nucleotides, the CDR3 is TGTGCCAGCAGCGGATGGCAGCGAGGACAGACCCTCGAAAAACTGTTTTTT.

This clone has only one observation. The chain employs TRBV9 and TRBJ2-5, with a possible D match to TRBD2 (6 bases). V lost 0 bases to trimming and J lost 1 base, with 7 bases between them. This CDR3 contains 14 residues. Germline CDR1 reads SGDLS; CDR2 reads YYNGEE. As DNA, the CDR3 is TGTGCCAGCAGCGTAGGGGGACTCCAAGAGACCCAGTACTTC. This sequence encodes CASSVGGLQETQYF.

CDR3 nucleotide sequence: TGTGCCAGCAGTATCACACTAGCCAAACGCTACGAGCAGTACTTC. Amino acid sequence: CASSITLAKRYEQYF. This chain uses TRBV7-3 with TRBJ2-7; possibly TRBD2 for D (6 bases). This CDR3 has 15 amino acids. V was pared by 6 bases and J by 3 bases, with 18 bases between. Germline loops: CDR1 SGHTA, CDR2 FQGTGA.

The V call is TRBV27, the J call TRBJ2-3, with TRBD2 matching 8 bases. CDR3 size: 17 residues. Germline V gene data show CDR1 as MNHEY and CDR2 as SMNVEV (reference sequence). The trim removed 3 bases at V and 0 bases at J, leaving 8 bases unmatched. CDR3 amino acids: CASSFRGGGSSTDTQYF. As DNA, the CDR3 is TGTGCCAGCAGTTTCCGGGGGGGAGGCTCTAGCACAGATACGCAGTATTTT.

V is TRBV9 and J is TRBJ2-7; 12 bases match TRBD2. J lost 5 bases, V lost 3 bases, and 6 bases had no gene match. The CDR3 spans 15 residues. Germline V CDR1 and CDR2: SGDLS, YYNGEE. CDR3 DNA: TGTGCCAGCAGCGCTGGGACTAGCGGGTCCCACGAGCAGTACTTC. The encoded protein is CASSAGTSGSHEQYF.

V and J are TRBV4-1 and TRBJ2-1; perhaps TRBD2 as D (5 bases). The V end was cut by 1 base, the J end by 9 bases, with 10 bases between. Germline values: CDR1 MGHRA, CDR2 YSYEKL. The length of the CDR3 is 13 residues. The DNA of the CDR3 is TGCGCCAGCAGCCAAGGAGGACTCACTGAGCAGTTCTTC. This sequence encodes CASSQGGLTEQFF.

The chain uses TRBV15 and TRBJ1-4, with no clear D. Germline CDR1 LNHNV, CDR2 YYDKDF (reference sequence). The CDR3 loop spans 14 amino acids. V dropped 8 bases and J dropped 0 bases, with 10 bases sitting between them. CDR3 DNA: TGTGCCACCTCCGACGGCGCAACTAATGAAAAACTGTTTTTT. It yields the protein CATSDGATNEKLFF.

This chain joins TRBV7-2 and TRBJ1-6; D call uncertain. Germline CDR1 and CDR2: SGHTA and FQGNSA. Trimming removed 1 base from V and 7 bases from J, with 11 bases in between. This CDR3 is built from 15 residues. The CDR3 here is CASSLVETLNSPLHF. Here the CDR3 DNA reads TGTGCCAGCAGCTTAGTGGAGACCCTGAATTCACCCCTCCACTTT.

Concerning this clone itself: The sample has other DNA sequences that encode this CDR3 too. The gene calls are TRBV28 and TRBJ2-7, with D hard to call. Between the trimmed V and J ends, which lost 5 bases and 4 bases, there was a span of 6 bases. Germline loops: CDR1 MDHEN, CDR2 SYDVKM. This CDR3 is 11 amino acids long. CDR3 nucleotides: TGTGCCAGCAGTCTGGGGTACGAGCAGTACTTC. Encoded protein: CASSLGYEQYF.

Here the CDR3 DNA reads TGCATCTCCAGGCGGCCCCAGCATTTT. It is translated as CISRRPQHF. The chain carries TRBV20-1 and TRBJ1-5; D gene unclear. Per germline, CDR1 DFQATT and CDR2 SNEGSKA (reference sequence). The CDR3 runs 9 residues.

The chain couples TRBV15 to TRBJ2-1, with TRBD2 matching over 8 bases. CDR1 and CDR2 from the germline V gene are LNHNV and YYDKDF (reference sequence). The CDR3 covers 15 residues. V trimming: 0 bases; J trimming: 9 bases; junction bases outside the gene matches: 7. As DNA, the CDR3 is TGTGCCACCAGCAGAGATGTGGTAGCGGGATCTGAGCAGTTCTTC. Its protein product is CATSRDVVAGSEQFF.

V gene TRBV28 combines with J gene TRBJ2-7; the D call may be TRBD1 or TRBD2 (5 bases each). Deletions cut 6 bases from V and 0 bases from J, with 12 bases between. Per germline, CDR1 MDHEN and CDR2 SYDVKM. This CDR3 has 14 residues. The CDR3 DNA reads as TGTGCCAGCAGCCCGGGGCGGCCCTCCTACGAGCAGTACTTC. Amino acid sequence: CASSPGRPSYEQYF.